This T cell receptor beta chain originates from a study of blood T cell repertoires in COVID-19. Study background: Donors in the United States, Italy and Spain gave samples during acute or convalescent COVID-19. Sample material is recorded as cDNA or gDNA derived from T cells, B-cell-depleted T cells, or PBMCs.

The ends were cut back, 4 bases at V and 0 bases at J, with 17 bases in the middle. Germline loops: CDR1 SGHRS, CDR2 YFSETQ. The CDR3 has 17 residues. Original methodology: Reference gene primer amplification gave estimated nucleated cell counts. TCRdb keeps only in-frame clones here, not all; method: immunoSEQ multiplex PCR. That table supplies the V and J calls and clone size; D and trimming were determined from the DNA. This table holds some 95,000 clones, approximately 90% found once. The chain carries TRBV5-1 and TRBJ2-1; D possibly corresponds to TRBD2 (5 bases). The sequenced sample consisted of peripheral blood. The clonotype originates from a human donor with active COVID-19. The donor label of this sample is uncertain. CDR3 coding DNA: TGCGCCAGCAGCCGAGGGTTTGAGCAGAGCTCCTACAATGAGCAGTTCTTC. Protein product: CASSRGFEQSSYNEQFF.